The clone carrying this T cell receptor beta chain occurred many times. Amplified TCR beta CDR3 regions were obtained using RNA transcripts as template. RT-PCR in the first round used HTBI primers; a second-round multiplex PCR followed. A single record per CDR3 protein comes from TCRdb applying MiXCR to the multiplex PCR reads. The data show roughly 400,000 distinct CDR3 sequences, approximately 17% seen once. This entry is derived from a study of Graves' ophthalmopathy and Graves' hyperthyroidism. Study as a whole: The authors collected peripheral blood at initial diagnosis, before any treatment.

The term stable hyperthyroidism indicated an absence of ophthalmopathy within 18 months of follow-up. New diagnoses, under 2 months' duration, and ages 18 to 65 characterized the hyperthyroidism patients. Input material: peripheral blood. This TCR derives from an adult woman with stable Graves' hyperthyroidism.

CDR3 region: CASSYQGSAEAFF. CDR3 DNA sequence: TGTGCCAGCAGTTACCAGGGTAGCGCTGAAGCTTTCTTT. The J gene is TRBJ1-1, the V gene TRBV6-5; D might be TRBD1 (5 bases). Germline V gene data show CDR1 as MNHEY and CDR2 as SVGAGI. The CDR3 spans 13 residues. V was clipped by 2 bases and J by 6 bases, with 10 bases between them.